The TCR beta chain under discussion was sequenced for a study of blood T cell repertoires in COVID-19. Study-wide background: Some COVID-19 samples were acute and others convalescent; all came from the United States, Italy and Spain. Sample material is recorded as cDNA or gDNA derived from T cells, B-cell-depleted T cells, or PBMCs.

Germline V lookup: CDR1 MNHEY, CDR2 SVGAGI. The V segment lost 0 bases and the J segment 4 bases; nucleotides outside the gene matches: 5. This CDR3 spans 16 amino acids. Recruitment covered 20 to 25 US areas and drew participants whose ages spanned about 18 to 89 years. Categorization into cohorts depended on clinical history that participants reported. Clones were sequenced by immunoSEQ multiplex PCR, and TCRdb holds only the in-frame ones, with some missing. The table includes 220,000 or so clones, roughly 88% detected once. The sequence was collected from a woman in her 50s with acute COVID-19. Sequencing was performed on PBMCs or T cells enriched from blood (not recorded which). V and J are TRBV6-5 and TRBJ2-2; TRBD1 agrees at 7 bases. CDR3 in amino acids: CASSYSRGQSTGELFF. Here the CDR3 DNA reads TGTGCCAGCAGTTACTCGAGGGGACAGTCCACCGGGGAGCTGTTTTTT.